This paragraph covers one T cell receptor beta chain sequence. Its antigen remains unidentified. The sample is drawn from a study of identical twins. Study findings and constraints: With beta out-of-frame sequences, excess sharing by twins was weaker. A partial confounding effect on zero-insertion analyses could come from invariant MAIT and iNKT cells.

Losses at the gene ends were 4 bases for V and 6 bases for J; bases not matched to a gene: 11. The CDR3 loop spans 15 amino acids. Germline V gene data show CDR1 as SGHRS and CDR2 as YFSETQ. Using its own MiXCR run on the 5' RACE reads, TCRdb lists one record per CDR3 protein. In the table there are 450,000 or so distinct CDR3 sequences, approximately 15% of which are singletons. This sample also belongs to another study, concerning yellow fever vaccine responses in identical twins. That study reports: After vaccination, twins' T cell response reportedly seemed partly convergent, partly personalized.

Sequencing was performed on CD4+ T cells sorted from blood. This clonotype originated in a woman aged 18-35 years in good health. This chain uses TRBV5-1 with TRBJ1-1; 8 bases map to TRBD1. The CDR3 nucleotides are TGCGCCAGCAGCACCGGACAGGGCGACGGGTCTGAAGCTTTCTTT. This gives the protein CASSTGQGDGSEAFF.